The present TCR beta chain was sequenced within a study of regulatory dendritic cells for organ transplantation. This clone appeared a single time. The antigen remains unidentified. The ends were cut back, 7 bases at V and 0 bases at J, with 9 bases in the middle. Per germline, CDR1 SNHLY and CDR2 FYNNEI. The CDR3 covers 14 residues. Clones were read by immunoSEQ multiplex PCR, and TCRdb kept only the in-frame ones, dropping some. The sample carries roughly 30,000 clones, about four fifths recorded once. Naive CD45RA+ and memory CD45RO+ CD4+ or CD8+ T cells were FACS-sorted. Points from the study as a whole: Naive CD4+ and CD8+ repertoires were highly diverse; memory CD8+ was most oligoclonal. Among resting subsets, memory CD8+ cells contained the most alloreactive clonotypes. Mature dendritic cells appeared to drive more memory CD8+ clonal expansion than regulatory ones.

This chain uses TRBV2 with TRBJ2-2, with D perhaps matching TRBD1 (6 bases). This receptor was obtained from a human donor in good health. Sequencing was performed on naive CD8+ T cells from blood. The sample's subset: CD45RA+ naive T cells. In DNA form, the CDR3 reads TGTGCCAGCATAACAGGGACGAACACCGGGGAGCTGTTTTTT. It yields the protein CASITGTNTGELFF.